This entry lists 20 T cell receptor beta chains sequenced from one sample in a study of blood T cell repertoires in COVID-19. TCRdb's table, derived via immunoSEQ multiplex PCR, lists solely in-frame clones and lacks some. This table holds roughly 120,000 clones, 81% found once. What was sequenced was peripheral blood. These receptors originate from a man aged 45-60 years with acute or convalescent COVID-19.

The CDR3 protein is CASSFGGGYGYTF. CDR3 nucleotide sequence: TGTGCCAGCAGTTTTGGGGGCGGCTATGGCTACACCTTC. The rearrangement links TRBV28 to TRBJ1-2, with a possible D match to TRBD1 (6 bases). The ends were cut back, 3 bases at V and 4 bases at J, with 9 bases in the middle. In germline, CDR1 is MDHEN, CDR2 SYDVKM. This CDR3 region has 13 residues.

The chain couples TRBV28 to TRBJ1-5, with D possibly matching TRBD1 (5 bases). The CDR3 sequence is 17 residues long. CDR1 is MDHEN and CDR2 is SYDVKM in the germline V gene. Trimming removed 4 bases at V and 7 bases at J, with 23 bases between. The CDR3 sequence: CASSSISTAPREQPQHF. Written as DNA, the CDR3 is TGTGCCAGCAGTTCCATTTCGACAGCCCCAAGGGAACAGCCCCAGCATTTT. Full variable domain (outside the CDR3, taken from reference TRBV28 and TRBJ1-5): DVKVTQSSRYLVKRTGEKVFLECVQDMDHENMFWYRQDPGLGLRLIYFSYDVKMKEKGDIPEGYSVSREKKERFSLILESASTNQTSMYLCASSSISTAPREQPQHFGDGTRLSIL.

The CDR3 bases are TGTGCCAGCAGCCAACGAGGAGGGGACCTCTACACCTTC. Residues: CASSQRGGDLYTF. The genes are TRBV3-1 (or the pseudogene TRBV3-2) and TRBJ1-2, with D maybe TRBD1 (5 bases). The ends were cut back, 2 bases at V and 10 bases at J, with 14 bases in the middle. The germline CDR1 and CDR2 sequences are LGHDT and YNNKEL (reference sequence). This CDR3 is 13 amino acids long.

This sequence joins TRBV6-5 and TRBJ1-2; D might be TRBD1 (6 bases). There are 14 residues in the CDR3. V lost 6 bases and J 5 bases, leaving 16 bases between the germline ends. Per germline, CDR1 MNHEY and CDR2 SVGAGI. As DNA, the CDR3 is TGTGCCAGCAGGACCAGGGGTGTTGGGTATGGCTACACCTTC. The encoded protein is CASRTRGVGYGYTF.

The chain employs TRBV5-4 and TRBJ2-1; 10 positions agree with TRBD1. Per germline, CDR1 SGHNT and CDR2 YYREEE (reference sequence). Losses at the gene ends were 5 bases for V and 6 bases for J; bases not matched to a gene: 5. This CDR3 region has 14 residues. The CDR3 sequence: CASRTGTGVNEQFF. The CDR3 DNA sequence: TGTGCCAGCAGAACCGGGACAGGGGTCAATGAGCAGTTCTTC. The variable domain in full, completed from reference TRBV5-4 and TRBJ2-1, reads ETGVTQSPTHLIKTRGQQVTLRCSSQSGHNTVSWYQQALGQGPQFIFQYYREEENGRGNFPPRFSGLQFPNYSSELNVNALELDDSALYLCASRTGTGVNEQFFGPGTRLTVL.

V gene TRBV20-1 combines with J gene TRBJ1-2, with D perhaps matching TRBD1 (6 bases). Germline values: CDR1 DFQATT, CDR2 SNEGSKA (reference sequence). V lost 3 bases to trimming and J lost 4 bases, with 9 bases between them. CDR3 size: 12 residues. This CDR3 is CSASRGSYGYTF. CDR3 nucleotides: TGCAGTGCTAGTAGGGGGAGCTATGGCTACACCTTC.

A remark on this clone: The junction and the germline gene differ at one end; a read error may be behind it. J is TRBJ2-7 and V is TRBV6-1, with D uncertain. Germline V gives CDR1 MNHNS, CDR2 SASEGT. This CDR3 contains 11 residues. The CDR3 nucleotides read TGTGCCAGCAGTGATCCCAGGAATCCGAACTTC. It translates to CASSDPRNPNF.

This clone was seen just once. The chain recombines TRBV5-1 with TRBJ1-2; 11 bases match TRBD1. Germline CDR1 SGHRS, CDR2 YFSETQ. V lost 5 bases to trimming and J lost 4 bases; unmatched junction nucleotides: 10. The CDR3 is 16 residues long. CDR3 sequence (DNA): TGCGCCAGCAGAACACTACCGGGACAGGGGGGCTATGGCTACACCTTC. Amino acids: CASRTLPGQGGYGYTF. The entire variable domain, with the rest obtained from reference TRBV5-1 and TRBJ1-2, is as follows: KAGVTQTPRYLIKTRGQQVTLSCSPISGHRSVSWYQQTPGQGLQFLFEYFSETQRNKGNFPGRFSGRQFSNSRSEMNVSTLELGDSALYLCASRTLPGQGGYGYTFGSGTRLTVV.

The chain employs TRBV6-2 or TRBV6-3 and TRBJ1-1; D remains ambiguous. This CDR3 has 13 amino acids. Germline V gives CDR1 MNHEY, CDR2 SVGEGT. V dropped 8 bases and J dropped 0 bases, with 10 bases sitting between them. This CDR3 is CASRSRLNTEAFF. CDR3 sequence (DNA): TGTGCCAGCCGTTCCAGGTTGAACACTGAAGCTTTCTTT.

This clone was recorded a few times. The chain joins TRBV7-2 to TRBJ1-2, with 8 bases fitting TRBD1. The germline V gene has CDR1 SGHTA and CDR2 FQGNSA. With V trimmed by 4 bases and J by 6 bases, 10 bases remained unmatched. The CDR3 is 15 amino acids. Written as DNA, the CDR3 is TGTGCCAGCAGCTCGAAGGACAGGGATGGGAATGGCTACACCTTC. Its translation is CASSSKDRDGNGYTF.

J is TRBJ1-2 and V is TRBV27; tentatively, D is TRBD1 (6 bases). The V end was cut by 2 bases, the J end by 4 bases, with 8 bases between. CDR1 is MNHEY, CDR2 SMNVEV, per germline (reference sequence). The CDR3 runs 13 residues. The CDR3 region has the DNA TGTGCCAGCAGTTTAGGGACACCCTATGGCTACACCTTC. Its translation is CASSLGTPYGYTF.

The V and J genes are TRBV6-1 and TRBJ1-5; D unclear. Germline CDR1 reads MNHNS; CDR2 reads SASEGT. The ends were cut back, 2 bases at V and 0 bases at J, with 8 bases in the middle. This CDR3 contains 15 residues. The CDR3 coding sequence is TGTGCCAGCAGTGAATTTAGCAATAGCAATCAGCCCCAGCATTTT. This encodes CASSEFSNSNQPQHF.

The V call is TRBV4-1, the J call TRBJ2-6; 10 bases agree with TRBD1. The CDR3 spans 19 residues. CDR1 and CDR2 (germline): MGHRA, YSYEKL. V was clipped by 0 bases and J by 1 base; unmatched bases: 6. This chain's CDR3 is CASSQERQGAVSGANVLTF. Here the CDR3 DNA reads TGCGCCAGCAGCCAAGAGAGACAGGGGGCAGTGTCTGGGGCCAACGTCCTGACTTTC.

This chain links TRBV4-1 with TRBJ1-2, with D unresolved. The V end lost 3 bases, the J end lost 8 bases, and 16 bases lay between the germline ends. Germline CDR1 is MGHRA and CDR2 is YSYEKL. The CDR3 totals 14 residues. The CDR3 sequence: CASSQTDPAGGYTF. The CDR3 region has the DNA TGCGCCAGCAGCCAGACTGACCCGGCGGGGGGCTACACCTTC.

The rearrangement joins TRBV2 to TRBJ2-7; D perhaps matches TRBD1 (5 bases). The germline V gene encodes CDR1 SNHLY and CDR2 FYNNEI. CDR3 length equals 14 residues. Trimming removed 3 bases from V and 4 bases from J, with 13 bases in between. The CDR3 DNA follows: TGTGCCAGCAGTGAGCGGACATTAGTGTACGAGCAGTACTTC. It codes for CASSERTLVYEQYF.

The V gene is TRBV7-2, the J gene TRBJ2-5; D ambiguous. V was shortened by 2 bases and J by 7 bases, with 11 bases between the two germline ends. Germline CDR1 is SGHTA and CDR2 is FQGNSA. There are 13 residues in the CDR3. The CDR3 DNA is TGTGCCAGCAGCTTAAACCAGGCCGGGACCCAGTACTTC. It codes for CASSLNQAGTQYF.

V gene TRBV5-1 combines with J gene TRBJ2-2, with D unclear. The length of the CDR3 is 16 residues. V was cut by 4 bases and J by 8 bases, with 21 bases left in between. The V gene's germline CDR1 is SGHRS and CDR2 YFSETQ. The CDR3: CASSQMKNLVLGELFF. DNA of the CDR3: TGCGCCAGCAGCCAGATGAAGAATTTGGTATTGGGGGAGCTGTTTTTT. Full variable domain (outside the CDR3, taken from reference TRBV5-1 and TRBJ2-2): KAGVTQTPRYLIKTRGQQVTLSCSPISGHRSVSWYQQTPGQGLQFLFEYFSETQRNKGNFPGRFSGRQFSNSRSEMNVSTLELGDSALYLCASSQMKNLVLGELFFGEGSRLTVL.

This chain joins TRBV29-1 and TRBJ2-3; a weak D match, TRBD2 (5 bases). The CDR3 consists of 13 residues. V dropped 7 bases and J dropped 3 bases, with 14 bases sitting between them. Germline CDR1 SQVTM, CDR2 ANQGSEA. The CDR3 sequence: CSAGKQPTDTQYF. The CDR3 DNA follows: TGCAGCGCCGGGAAACAGCCAACAGATACGCAGTATTTT.

The chain links TRBV6-4 to TRBJ2-1; 11 positions match TRBD1. Unmatched junction bases numbered 11, after V lost 6 bases and J lost 7 bases. CDR3 length: 16 amino acids. CDR1 MRHNA and CDR2 SNTAGT come from the germline V gene. This chain's CDR3 is CASSPNGQGAWNEQFF. CDR3 bases: TGTGCCAGCAGCCCAAATGGACAGGGGGCTTGGAATGAGCAGTTCTTC.

The gene calls are TRBV27 and TRBJ2-1, with 7 bases that match TRBD2. The CDR3 is 14 residues long. V dropped 3 bases and J dropped 3; count of bases not matched to a gene: 2. The V gene's germline CDR1 is MNHEY and CDR2 SMNVEV (reference sequence). CDR3 in DNA: TGTGCCAGCAGTTTTGCTAGCGGCTACAATGAGCAGTTCTTC. Protein product: CASSFASGYNEQFF.